The T cell receptor (beta chain) described here comes from a study of identifying expanded T cells in peripheral blood. Repertoires were generated with immunoSEQ multiplex PCR, while TCRdb's copy carries only in-frame clones and drops some. The sample shows 70,000 to 100,000 clones, approximately 83% of them seen only once. The CDR3 has 23 residues. Germline CDR1 reads SGHDN; CDR2 reads FVKESK. V was pared by 3 bases and J by 0 bases, with 23 bases of the junction left unmatched. Sequencing was performed on blood. J is TRBJ2-6 and V is TRBV14, with 7 bases matching TRBD1. This TCR was recovered from a person between 18 and 75 years old in good health. The chain's CDR3 is CASSHPTGTANSFLSSGANVLTF. The CDR3 nucleotides read TGTGCCAGCAGCCACCCCACCGGGACAGCCAATTCTTTCTTAAGCTCTGGGGCCAACGTCCTGACTTTC.